The 21 T cell receptor beta chains in this list originate from one sample, sequenced in a study of blood T cell repertoires in COVID-19. Repertoires were generated with immunoSEQ multiplex PCR, while TCRdb's copy carries only in-frame clones and drops some. The table includes about 130,000 clones, roughly 79% detected once. Sample: peripheral blood. These receptors were taken from an elderly man with acute or convalescent COVID-19.

The chain couples TRBV19 to TRBJ2-2, with D tentatively TRBD1 (6 bases). CDR1 is LNHDA, CDR2 SQIVND, per germline (reference sequence). There are 14 residues in the CDR3. Trimming stripped 7 bases from V and 2 bases from J, with 11 bases between. As DNA, the CDR3 is TGTGCCAGTACCTTGACAGGAAACACCGGGGAGCTGTTTTTT. It is translated as CASTLTGNTGELFF.

J is TRBJ2-5 and V is TRBV6-1; TRBD1 matches 10 bases. Germline assignment: CDR1 MNHNS and CDR2 SASEGT. Losses at the gene ends were 5 bases for V and 5 bases for J; bases not matched to a gene: 5. CDR3 length equals 14 residues. The CDR3 DNA reads as TGTGCCAGCAGTCCGGACAGGGGGTGGGAGACCCAGTACTTC. Translation gives CASSPDRGWETQYF.

This clone was recorded many times. This sequence joins TRBV2 and TRBJ1-6; a weak D match, TRBD1 (5 bases). Trimming left V 8 bases short and J 5 bases short, with 10 bases between. Germline lookup yields CDR1 SNHLY and CDR2 FYNNEI. This CDR3 region has 13 residues. CDR3 residues: CASHQGHNSPLHF. CDR3 bases: TGTGCCAGCCACCAGGGCCATAATTCACCCCTCCACTTT.

The V and J genes are TRBV19 and TRBJ2-5; the D gene is possibly TRBD2 (6 bases). This CDR3 region has 15 residues. Germline V CDR1 and CDR2: LNHDA, SQIVND (reference sequence). Trimming stripped 3 bases from V and 5 bases from J, with 16 bases between. CDR3 sequence reads: CASSIGNGGWETQYF. Here the CDR3 DNA reads TGTGCCAGTAGTATTGGAAACGGGGGTTGGGAGACCCAGTACTTC.

The chain employs TRBV18 and TRBJ2-1; 9 bases agree with TRBD1. CDR1 is KGHSH, CDR2 LQKENI, per germline. V shed 3 bases and J 1 base; nucleotides not matched to a gene: 4. The CDR3 is 16 amino acids. CDR3 region: CASSPGQGWSYNEQFF. The CDR3 DNA reads as TGTGCCAGCTCACCGGGACAGGGTTGGTCCTACAATGAGCAGTTCTTC.

The gene calls are TRBV19 and TRBJ1-2; no reliable D call. V was trimmed by 3 bases and J by 2 bases, leaving 10 bases between them. CDR3 length equals 14 residues. In germline, CDR1 is LNHDA, CDR2 SQIVND (reference sequence). The CDR3 region has the DNA TGTGCCAGTAGTATGATGAGCCACAACTATGGCTACACCTTC. Amino acids: CASSMMSHNYGYTF.

CDR3 nucleotide sequence: TGTGCCAGCAGCTTCGAGAGTAGCGGGGGCAATGAGCAGTTCTTC. Its translation: CASSFESSGGNEQFF. The J gene is TRBJ2-1, the V gene TRBV5-6, with TRBD2 matching 9 bases. Germline values: CDR1 SGHDT, CDR2 YYEEEE. With V trimmed by 2 bases and J by 6 bases, 6 bases remained unmatched. The length of the CDR3 is 15 residues.

The V call is TRBV2, the J call TRBJ2-7, with 9 bases matching TRBD1. The CDR3 runs 14 residues. CDR1 is SNHLY and CDR2 is FYNNEI in the germline V gene. Losses at the gene ends were 6 bases for V and 2 bases for J; bases not matched to a gene: 5. The CDR3 DNA sequence: TGTGCCAGCAGGGAGGGACAGGGACCCTACGAGCAGTACTTC. Its translation is CASREGQGPYEQYF.

Regarding this clone: The junction departs from the called germline gene at one end, perhaps through a read error. This rearrangement joins TRBV11-2 to TRBJ1-1; 10 nucleotides line up with TRBD1. Looked up from germline, CDR1 is SGHAT and CDR2 is FQNNGV. This CDR3 comprises 16 residues. The DNA for the CDR3 is TGTGCCAGCAGCGTAGACAGGGGGCGAGTCGGCACTGAAGCTTTCTTT. Amino acids: CASSVDRGRVGTEAFF.

The chain has TRBV9 and TRBJ2-5, with 11 bases matching TRBD1. Looked up from germline, CDR1 is SGDLS and CDR2 is YYNGEE. This CDR3 is built from 15 residues. V gave up 3 bases and J gave up 4 bases; unmatched junction bases: 5. The chain's CDR3 is CASSGGQGARETQYF. The CDR3 region has the DNA TGTGCCAGCAGCGGCGGACAGGGGGCGCGAGAGACCCAGTACTTC.

This clone was seen only once. The V and J genes are TRBV6-1 and TRBJ2-4; a weak D match, TRBD2 (7 bases). V lost 8 bases and J 7 bases, leaving 18 bases between the germline ends. This CDR3 has 14 amino acids. Germline V gene sequence: CDR1 MNHNS, CDR2 SASEGT. The CDR3 is CASQLGGQGNIQYF. The CDR3 DNA reads TGTGCCAGCCAGTTGGGAGGGCAGGGGAACATTCAGTACTTC.

This clone showed up just a few times. This chain joins TRBV10-3 and TRBJ2-3; 13 bases align to TRBD2. J lost 2 bases, V lost 4 bases, and 3 bases had no gene match. The germline CDR1 and CDR2 sequences are ENHRY and SYGVKD. The CDR3 length is 16 residues. In DNA form, the CDR3 reads TGTGCCATCAGTGCACTAGCGGGGGGGGTCACAGATACGCAGTATTTT. Protein product: CAISALAGGVTDTQYF.

The chain uses TRBV28 and TRBJ2-5; weak D call: TRBD1 (6 bases). The CDR3 is made up of 15 amino acids. The V gene lost 3 bases and the J gene lost 7 bases, with 18 bases spanning the gap. Germline assignment: CDR1 MDHEN and CDR2 SYDVKM. The CDR3 DNA reads TGTGCCAGCAGTTTTGCGGACAGAGTACAGAGGACCCAGTACTTC. This encodes CASSFADRVQRTQYF.

The gene calls are TRBV6-2 or TRBV6-3 and TRBJ2-7, with D possibly matching TRBD2 (7 bases). Trimming took 5 bases from V and 3 from J, leaving 17 bases between them. From germline, CDR1 is MNHEY and CDR2 SVGEGT. The CDR3 is 15 amino acids. The CDR3 DNA follows: TGTGCCAGCAGTGAGGGGGGGGCGAAGGACTACGAGCAGTACTTC. Amino acids: CASSEGGAKDYEQYF.

The chain couples TRBV7-9 to TRBJ2-2; D is perhaps TRBD1 (6 bases). Germline V gene lookup returns CDR1 SEHNR and CDR2 FQNEAQ (reference sequence). The CDR3 totals 14 residues. Trimming took off 6 bases at V and 2 bases at J, with 10 bases between the two ends. The CDR3 loop is CASRMGANTGELFF. The CDR3 DNA follows: TGTGCCAGCAGAATGGGGGCAAACACCGGGGAGCTGTTTTTT. Supplemented by reference TRBV7-9 and TRBJ2-2, the full variable domain reads DTGVSQNPRHKITKRGQNVTFRCDPISEHNRLYWYRQTLGQGPEFLTYFQNEAQLEKSRLLSDRFSAERPKGSFSTLEIQRTEQGDSAMYLCASRMGANTGELFFGEGSRLTVL.

V usage is TRBV5-1 and J usage is TRBJ1-3, with 7 nucleotides matching TRBD1. Trimming at V came to 1 base and at J to 4 bases, leaving 8 bases not matched to a gene. CDR1 and CDR2 from the germline V gene are SGHRS and YFSETQ. CDR3 size: 16 residues. CDR3 bases: TGCGCCAGCAGCTTGACAGGGGATGTATCCGGAAACACCATATATTTT. Translated, it gives CASSLTGDVSGNTIYF.

In this sample, this clone turned up once. The sample has other DNA sequences that encode this CDR3 too. J is TRBJ1-5 and V is TRBV18, with a weak D call TRBD1 (6 bases). V lost 3 bases and J lost 4, with 7 bases in between. The CDR3 extends over 13 amino acids. The germline V gene encodes CDR1 KGHSH and CDR2 LQKENI. This CDR3 reads CASSPDRNQPQHF. As DNA, the CDR3 is TGTGCCAGCTCACCTGACAGGAATCAGCCCCAGCATTTT.

This clone showed up just a few times. V and J are TRBV6-5 and TRBJ1-5; D remains ambiguous. Germline-derived CDR1 and CDR2 are MNHEY and SVGAGI. This CDR3 region has 15 residues. Trimming left V 0 bases short and J 0 bases short, with 6 bases between. The CDR3 loop is CASSYSHDSNQPQHF. Here the CDR3 DNA reads TGTGCCAGCAGTTACTCACACGATAGCAATCAGCCCCAGCATTTT.

This rearrangement joins TRBV5-8 to TRBJ2-3; perhaps TRBD2 as D (5 bases). V gave up 4 bases and J gave up 3 bases, with 21 bases separating them. The CDR3 runs 17 residues. The germline V gene encodes CDR1 SGHTS and CDR2 YDEGEE. The CDR3 DNA reads as TGTGCCAGCAGCCACAGCGGAGGTAGAACCCGGACAGATACGCAGTATTTT. Protein sequence: CASSHSGGRTRTDTQYF.

The V and J genes are TRBV18 and TRBJ1-1; D not resolved. The CDR3 sequence is 13 residues long. V was pared by 4 bases and J by 3 bases, with 9 bases between. CDR1 and CDR2 (germline): KGHSH, LQKENI. The CDR3 DNA is TGTGCCAGCTCACTTTCAGAGGACACTGAAGCTTTCTTT. Amino acids: CASSLSEDTEAFF.

This chain uses TRBV5-1 with TRBJ1-3, with a weak D call TRBD1 (6 bases). CDR1 is SGHRS and CDR2 is YFSETQ in the germline V gene. CDR3 length equals 15 residues. V was shortened by 5 bases and J by 3 bases, with 15 bases between the two germline ends. CDR3 sequence reads: CASSYTGSGGNTIYF. The CDR3 nucleotides read TGCGCCAGCAGTTACACAGGGTCCGGTGGAAACACCATATATTTT.